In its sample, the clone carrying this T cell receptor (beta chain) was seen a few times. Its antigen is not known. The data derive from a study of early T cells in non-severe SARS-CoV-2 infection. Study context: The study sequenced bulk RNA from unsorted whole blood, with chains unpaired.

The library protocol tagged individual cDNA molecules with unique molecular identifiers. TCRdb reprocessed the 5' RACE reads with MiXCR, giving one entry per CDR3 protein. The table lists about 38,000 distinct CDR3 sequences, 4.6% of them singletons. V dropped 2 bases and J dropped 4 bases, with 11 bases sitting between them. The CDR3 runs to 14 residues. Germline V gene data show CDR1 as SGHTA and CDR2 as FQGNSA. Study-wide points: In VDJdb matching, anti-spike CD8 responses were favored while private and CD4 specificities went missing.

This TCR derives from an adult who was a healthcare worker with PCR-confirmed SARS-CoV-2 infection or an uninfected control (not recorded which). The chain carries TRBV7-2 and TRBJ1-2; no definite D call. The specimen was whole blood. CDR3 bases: TGTGCCAGCAGCTTAACCGAGGGCGGCTATGGCTACACCTTC. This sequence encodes CASSLTEGGYGYTF.